One sample yielded the 8 T cell receptor beta chains listed below, sequenced in a study of circulating CD8 cells and anti-PD-1 response in melanoma. The QIAseq Immune Repertoire TCR panel built the libraries from roughly 15 ng of total RNA. TCRdb independently ran MiXCR on the reads; one entry per CDR3 protein. The table includes hundreds of distinct CDR3 sequences, about 9.4% detected once. Live CD3+CD8+TCRalphabeta+ cells were sorted into four subsets by PD-1 and/or TIGIT. The specimen comprised CD8+ T cells from PBMCs, sampled at baseline or after one month of anti-PD-1 therapy (not recorded which). Receptors were obtained from a human donor with melanoma.

This clonotype qualifies as large. V and J are TRBV18 and TRBJ2-2; D uncertain. The CDR3 is made up of 16 amino acids. V was cut by 1 base and J by 0 bases, with 9 bases left in between. The germline CDR1 and CDR2 sequences are KGHSH and LQKENI. CDR3 region: CASSPLPGSNTGELFF. CDR3 bases: TGTGCCAGCTCACCACTCCCGGGTTCGAACACCGGGGAGCTGTTTTTT.

This clonotype is labeled as large. The CDR3 DNA follows: TGCGCCAGCAGCTTGGCCGGGGATCAGCCCCAGCATTTT. Translating gives CASSLAGDQPQHF. The V gene is TRBV5-1, the J gene TRBJ1-5; D unresolved. Germline lookup yields CDR1 SGHRS and CDR2 YFSETQ. This CDR3 is 13 amino acids long. The V gene lost 0 bases and the J gene lost 5 bases, with 6 bases spanning the gap.

This clonotype rates as large. The chain uses TRBV27 and TRBJ2-7; D perhaps matches TRBD1 (5 bases). CDR3 length: 15 residues. Germline CDR1 MNHEY, CDR2 SMNVEV (reference sequence). The germline V and J ends were trimmed by 0 bases and 0 bases, with 9 bases remaining between them. CDR3 in amino acids: CASSLSTAGSYEQYF. DNA of the CDR3: TGTGCCAGCAGTTTATCGACAGCTGGCTCCTACGAGCAGTACTTC.

This clonotype was seen only a few times. This chain uses TRBV19 with TRBJ2-7; D gene unclear. V was pared by 3 bases and J by 0 bases, with 9 bases between. This CDR3 contains 14 residues. In germline, CDR1 is LNHDA, CDR2 SQIVND (reference sequence). The CDR3 nucleotides read TGTGCCAGTAGTATTGGGGTGGACTCCTACGAGCAGTACTTC. This sequence encodes CASSIGVDSYEQYF.

This clonotype is labeled as large. CDR3 protein: CASSMQQGADKDEQFF. In DNA, the CDR3 is TGTGCCAGTAGTATGCAACAGGGGGCAGATAAGGATGAGCAGTTCTTC. The genes are TRBV19 and TRBJ2-1, with 9 nucleotides matching TRBD1. Germline CDR1 LNHDA, CDR2 SQIVND (reference sequence). Unmatched junction bases numbered 11, after V lost 3 bases and J lost 8 bases. The CDR3 loop spans 16 amino acids.

This clonotype ranks as medium-sized (0.01 to 0.1%). This chain links TRBV29-1 with TRBJ1-4, with 8 bases aligning to TRBD1. The CDR3 covers 12 residues. V was clipped by 6 bases and J by 8 bases; unmatched bases: 5. The germline V gene encodes CDR1 SQVTM and CDR2 ANQGSEA. The CDR3 here is CSVPGGSEKLFF. The CDR3 bases are TGCAGCGTCCCAGGGGGCAGCGAAAAACTGTTTTTT.

By its share, this clonotype is medium-sized. V usage is TRBV27 and J usage is TRBJ1-1; 7 nucleotides line up with TRBD1. V shed 9 bases, J shed 0 bases, and the junction held 7 bases outside the gene matches. This CDR3 has 14 residues. Germline V gene lookup returns CDR1 MNHEY and CDR2 SMNVEV (reference sequence). CDR3 nucleotides: TGTGCCAGACTACCGGGACAGTTGAACACTGAAGCTTTCTTT. Translating it yields CARLPGQLNTEAFF.

The rearrangement uses TRBV20-1 and TRBJ2-7; 10 bases fit TRBD1. The CDR3 runs to 11 residues. V trimming: 7 bases; J trimming: 6 bases; junction bases outside the gene matches: 3. Germline CDR1 reads DFQATT; CDR2 reads SNEGSKA (reference sequence). The CDR3 reads CSGTGGREQYF. In nucleotides, the CDR3 is TGCAGTGGGACAGGGGGTCGCGAGCAGTACTTC.